This T cell receptor (beta chain) was obtained from a study of shared T cell receptors in the human thymus. Using immunoSEQ multiplex PCR, the repertoire was profiled, and TCRdb retains in-frame clones only, with some absent. The sample consists of almost 550,000 clones, around 78% of them appearing once. Germline V lookup: CDR1 SGHRS, CDR2 YFSETQ. The CDR3 runs 16 residues. Losses at the gene ends were 0 bases for V and 1 base for J; bases not matched to a gene: 4. This clone has a single count. These data were also reused for a study on human thymus T cells. Per that study: Resections were taken during corrective heart surgery, and the thymus tissue came from these.

This TCR came from a boy under two years old with a congenital heart defect. The V call is TRBV5-1, the J call TRBJ2-3, with 8 positions matching TRBD1. Specimen: thymocytes. The CDR3: CASSLVGTGGTDTQYF. For the CDR3, the DNA is TGCGCCAGCAGCTTGGTGGGGACAGGTGGCACAGATACGCAGTATTTT.